This T cell receptor (beta chain) appears in the sequencing data of a study of early T cells in non-severe SARS-CoV-2 infection. Study as a whole: The input, bulk RNA from unsorted whole blood, was sequenced, and chains were unpaired.

Researchers tagged individual cDNA molecules with unique molecular identifiers. TCRdb itself ran the 5' RACE reads through MiXCR, one entry per CDR3 protein. Counted here are about 70,000 distinct CDR3 sequences, approximately 9.1% occurring once; the ten biggest clones make up 15% to 18%. Findings of the study overall: Missing private and CD4 specificities, VDJdb matching favored anti-spike CD8 responses.

A few counts support this clonotype. Its antigen is unknown. Sequences were derived from whole blood, sampled at baseline. The TCR sequence derives from an adult who was a healthcare worker with PCR-confirmed SARS-CoV-2 infection or an uninfected control (not recorded which).

CDR3: CASSLPGTATGNTIYF. CDR3 nucleotides: TGTGCCAGCAGTTTACCCGGGACAGCCACTGGAAACACCATATATTTT. The V and J genes are TRBV12-3 or TRBV12-4 and TRBJ1-3; TRBD1 aligns across 7 bases. The CDR3 length is 16 residues. J gave up 2 bases and V 2 bases, and 6 bases lay outside the gene matches.